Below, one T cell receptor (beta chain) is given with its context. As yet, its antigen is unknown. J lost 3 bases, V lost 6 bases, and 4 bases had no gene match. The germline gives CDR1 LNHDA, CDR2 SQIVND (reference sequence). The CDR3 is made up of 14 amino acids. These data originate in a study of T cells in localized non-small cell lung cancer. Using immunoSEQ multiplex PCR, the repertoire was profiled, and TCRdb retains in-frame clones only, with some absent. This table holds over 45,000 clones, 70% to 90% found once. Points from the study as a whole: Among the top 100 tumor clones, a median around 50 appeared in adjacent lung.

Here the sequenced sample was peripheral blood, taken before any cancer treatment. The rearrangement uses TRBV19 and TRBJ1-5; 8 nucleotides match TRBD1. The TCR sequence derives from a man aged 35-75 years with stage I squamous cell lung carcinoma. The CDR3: CASRLTGVNQPQHF. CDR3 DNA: TGTGCCAGTAGGCTGACAGGGGTCAATCAGCCCCAGCATTTT.